The clone carrying this TCR beta chain has more than one count but fewer than ten. The antigen is undetermined. Germline CDR1 is LGHDT and CDR2 is YNNKEL (reference sequence). The CDR3 is 15 residues long. V was pared by 4 bases and J by 2 bases, with 7 bases of the junction left unmatched. This sample's time point: pre-sensitization, week 0. Treatment reported: therapeutic diphenylcyclopropenone sensitization with weekly scalp DPC. This record belongs to a study of human T cells and chemical hapten exposure. At the level of the study: Weekly administration of diphenylcyclopropenone to the scalp of patients continued throughout the approximately 24-week study.

Study findings and constraints: After DPC sensitization, TCRs above 1 in 1000 frequency showed no change.

For the library, individual cDNA molecules each received unique molecular identifiers. Per the study methods: Counts of TCRs in each sample centred on a median of around 96,000 and extended from approximately 25,000 to 650,000. TCRdb itself ran the RACE reads through MiXCR, one entry per CDR3 protein. None of the V and J calls come from the authors' own analysis; TCRdb made them. The sample lists tens of thousands of distinct CDR3 sequences; approximately 11% were seen once. This sequence originates from a middle-aged woman with alopecia areata. Some clones in this sample may be carry-over from other donors' samples. The sample here was whole blood, taken in connection with sensitization to the hapten diphenylcyclopropenone (DPC). V is TRBV3-1 and J is TRBJ2-7; 8 bases are a match to TRBD1. CDR3 protein: CASSPPGQVTYEQYF. The CDR3 DNA reads TGTGCCAGCAGCCCGCCGGGACAGGTAACCTACGAGCAGTACTTC.